The clone carrying this TCR beta chain was recorded once. As yet, its antigen is unknown. The data were taken from a study of cytomegalovirus exposure and HLA in healthy donors. Broader study findings: The tendency of first-cohort TCR clusters to co-occur in the 120 or so validation repertoires was the finding of a later analysis. In vitro assays verified that three CMV-associated chains recognized CMV antigens specifically. TCR beta chains numbering more than 150 were designated cytomegalovirus-associated.

The CDR3 runs to 11 residues. The data were produced by immunoSEQ multiplex PCR, yet TCRdb's version contains in-frame clones alone and is incomplete. The data hold 150,000 to 200,000 clones, with roughly 82% observed a single time. The sample was PBMCs. The receptor comes from a man younger than 35 in good health and CMV-seropositive. The V call is TRBV21-1, the J call TRBJ1-2; the table's D call TRBD1 went unverified against the DNA. TRBV21-1 is labeled a pseudogene. Here the CDR3 DNA reads TGTGCCAGCAGGACAGCTTATGGCTACACCTTC. Translation: CASRTAYGYTF.